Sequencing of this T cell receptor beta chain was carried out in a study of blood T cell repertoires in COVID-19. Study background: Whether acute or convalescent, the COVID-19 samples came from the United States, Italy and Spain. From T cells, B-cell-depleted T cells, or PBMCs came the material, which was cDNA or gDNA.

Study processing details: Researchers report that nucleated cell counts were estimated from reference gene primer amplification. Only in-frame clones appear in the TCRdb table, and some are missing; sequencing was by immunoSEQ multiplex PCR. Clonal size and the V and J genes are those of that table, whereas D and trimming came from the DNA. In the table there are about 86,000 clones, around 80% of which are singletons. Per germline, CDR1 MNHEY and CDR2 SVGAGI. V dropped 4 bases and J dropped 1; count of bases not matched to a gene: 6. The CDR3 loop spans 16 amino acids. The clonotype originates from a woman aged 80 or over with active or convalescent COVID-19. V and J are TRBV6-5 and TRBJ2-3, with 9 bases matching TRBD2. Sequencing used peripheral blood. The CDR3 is CASSSLAGYGTDTQYF. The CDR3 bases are TGTGCCAGCAGTTCCCTAGCGGGATATGGCACAGATACGCAGTATTTT.